Below are 13 T cell receptor beta chains sequenced from a single sample in a study of T cell changes during pregnancy in multiple sclerosis. Produced via immunoSEQ multiplex PCR; TCRdb's table is partial and in-frame only. The sample carries 65,000 or so clones, roughly 88% recorded once. Sequenced material: peripheral blood, taken in the second trimester of pregnancy. The receptors shown here come from a female donor in good health, enrolled as a control in a pregnancy study.

The chain combines TRBV7-6 with TRBJ1-1; unclear D gene. The CDR3 length is 16 residues. Germline assignment: CDR1 SGHVS and CDR2 FNYEAQ. Trimming removed 5 bases from V and 1 base from J, with 17 bases in between. CDR3 nucleotides: TGTGCCAGCAGCCTCGATGTAGGACTCAGGAACACTGAAGCTTTCTTT. Its protein is CASSLDVGLRNTEAFF.

The chain is built from TRBV7-2 and TRBJ1-6, with TRBD1 matching 9 bases. The V gene's germline CDR1 is SGHTA and CDR2 FQGNSA. The CDR3 extends over 14 amino acids. J gave up 10 bases and V 2 bases, and 3 bases lay outside the gene matches. The CDR3 loop is CASSLNRGRSPLHF. The CDR3 DNA is TGTGCCAGCAGCTTAAACAGGGGGCGGTCACCCCTCCACTTT.

The chain combines TRBV5-6 with TRBJ2-5; 7 bases agree with TRBD2. The V gene end was trimmed by 0 bases and the J gene end by 1 base; junction bases not matched to a gene: 9. Germline V gives CDR1 SGHDT, CDR2 YYEEEE. CDR3 length: 17 residues. CDR3 protein: CASSLGVGGKIQETQYF. The CDR3 bases are TGTGCCAGCAGCTTGGGGGTGGGAGGGAAGATCCAAGAGACCCAGTACTTC.

J is TRBJ2-3 and V is TRBV6-5; a weak D match, TRBD2 (6 bases). CDR1 is MNHEY and CDR2 is SVGAGI in the germline V gene. V lost 2 bases to trimming and J lost 5 bases, with 11 bases between them. The length of the CDR3 is 14 residues. CDR3 coding DNA: TGTGCCAGCAGTTACGGGACTCCCCGAGATACGCAGTATTTT. Translation gives CASSYGTPRDTQYF.

This chain joins TRBV5-1 and TRBJ2-1; weak D call: TRBD2 (6 bases). CDR1 and CDR2 from the germline V gene are SGHRS and YFSETQ. This CDR3 has 16 residues. Between the trimmed V and J ends, which lost 0 bases and 5 bases, there was a span of 15 bases. CDR3 DNA sequence: TGCGCCAGCAGCTTGGAGGCGGGGACCTTCCACAATGAGCAGTTCTTC. This sequence encodes CASSLEAGTFHNEQFF.

The CDR3 DNA is TGTGCCAGCAGCTTGGGTCAGGGGAGAGGGAACGAGCAGTACTTC. Translation: CASSLGQGRGNEQYF. The chain joins TRBV7-9 to TRBJ2-7; weak D call: TRBD1 (6 bases). Deletions cut 3 bases from V and 5 bases from J, with 17 bases between. The CDR3 consists of 15 residues. Germline V gives CDR1 SEHNR, CDR2 FQNEAQ (reference sequence).

The genes are TRBV6-5 and TRBJ1-2; 7 nucleotides agree with TRBD1. CDR3 length: 14 amino acids. Losses at the gene ends were 7 bases for V and 1 base for J; bases not matched to a gene: 6. Germline CDR1 is MNHEY and CDR2 is SVGAGI. CDR3 region: CASTPGTDNYGYTF. In nucleotides, the CDR3 is TGTGCCAGCACCCCGGGGACAGATAACTATGGCTACACCTTC.

The chain has TRBV11-1 and TRBJ2-5, with 12 bases identical to TRBD2. CDR1 and CDR2 (germline): SGHAT, FQDESV (reference sequence). The CDR3 length is 15 residues. With 5 bases clipped from V and 5 bases from J, the junction kept 6 bases outside the gene matches. The DNA of the CDR3 is TGTGCCAGCAGCAACCTAGCGGGGGGGGTGGAGACCCAGTACTTC. It encodes CASSNLAGGVETQYF.

The rearrangement joins TRBV19 to TRBJ1-1; possible D gene TRBD1, 6 bases. In germline, CDR1 is LNHDA, CDR2 SQIVND (reference sequence). The CDR3 has 13 residues. V was trimmed by 6 bases and J by 3 bases, leaving 11 bases between them. DNA for the CDR3: TGTGCCAGTAGGGGGGGGGCGTACACTGAAGCTTTCTTT. It translates to CASRGGAYTEAFF.

The gene calls are TRBV5-1 and TRBJ1-1; D is unclear. V was shortened by 6 bases and J by 0 bases, with 9 bases between the two germline ends. CDR1 SGHRS and CDR2 YFSETQ come from the germline V gene. The CDR3 extends over 13 amino acids. CDR3 region: CASTGWVNTEAFF. The CDR3 nucleotides read TGCGCCAGCACGGGATGGGTGAACACTGAAGCTTTCTTT.

This clone occurred a few times. The chain joins TRBV5-1 to TRBJ2-5; 11 bases align to TRBD1. V lost 2 bases to trimming and J lost 1 base; unmatched junction nucleotides: 1. Germline V gene sequence: CDR1 SGHRS, CDR2 YFSETQ. There are 15 residues in the CDR3. In nucleotides, the CDR3 is TGCGCCAGCAGCTTCGGGACAGGGGGCCAAGAGACCCAGTACTTC. This encodes CASSFGTGGQETQYF.

The V and J genes are TRBV2 and TRBJ1-5; D remains ambiguous. Germline V lookup: CDR1 SNHLY, CDR2 FYNNEI. The length of the CDR3 is 17 residues. V lost 4 bases to trimming and J lost 1 base, with 17 bases between them. CDR3 sequence: CASSGPGAGISNQPQHF. CDR3 sequence (DNA): TGTGCCAGCAGTGGCCCAGGCGCGGGGATAAGCAATCAGCCCCAGCATTTT. Full variable domain (rest looked up from reference TRBV2 and TRBJ1-5): EPEVTQTPSHQVTQMGQEVILRCVPISNHLYFYWYRQILGQKVEFLVSFYNNEISEKSEIFDDQFSVERPDGSNFTLKIRSTKLEDSAMYFCASSGPGAGISNQPQHFGDGTRLSIL.

This sequence joins TRBV10-3 and TRBJ1-2; TRBD1 is a possible D gene (5 bases). V lost 7 bases to trimming and J lost 8 bases, with 20 bases between them. Per germline, CDR1 ENHRY and CDR2 SYGVKD. The length of the CDR3 is 14 residues. CDR3 nucleotides: TGTGCCATCAAAAGCGGGCCCGGGAGGGACGGCTACACCTTC. Amino acids: CAIKSGPGRDGYTF.